This entry lists 22 T cell receptor beta chains sequenced from one sample in a study of beta chain features in type 1 diabetes. Expressed TCRB transcripts were sequenced after all isolated RNA was converted to cDNA. Clones were sequenced by immunoSEQ multiplex PCR, and TCRdb holds only the in-frame ones, with some missing. The sample has almost 250,000 clones, 13% to 15% seen once. Sample: naive CD4+ T cells from blood. Every receptor here comes from a woman aged 40 to 50 in good health.

The V gene is TRBV10-1, the J gene TRBJ2-2; tentatively, D is TRBD2 (6 bases). The CDR3 is made up of 11 amino acids. V lost 8 bases and J lost 5, with 6 bases in between. Germline V gives CDR1 WNHNN, CDR2 SYGVQD (reference sequence). CDR3 sequence reads: CASAGTGELFF. The CDR3 nucleotides read TGCGCCAGCGCGGGGACCGGGGAGCTGTTTTTT.

This rearrangement joins TRBV7-9 to TRBJ1-5; D remains ambiguous. V dropped 3 bases and J dropped 6 bases, with 6 bases sitting between them. The CDR3 contains 12 residues. Germline V CDR1 and CDR2: SEHNR, FQNEAQ (reference sequence). The CDR3 spells CASSFPRQPQHF. The CDR3 DNA reads as TGTGCCAGCAGCTTTCCCCGTCAGCCCCAGCATTTT. The variable domain in full, with the rest retrieved from reference TRBV7-9 and TRBJ1-5, is DTGVSQNPRHKITKRGQNVTFRCDPISEHNRLYWYRQTLGQGPEFLTYFQNEAQLEKSRLLSDRFSAERPKGSFSTLEIQRTEQGDSAMYLCASSFPRQPQHFGDGTRLSIL.

This clone was counted only a few times. The chain employs TRBV7-2 and TRBJ2-7; TRBD1 matches at 7 bases. Unmatched junction bases numbered 7, after V lost 5 bases and J lost 0 bases. Per germline, CDR1 SGHTA and CDR2 FQGNSA. This CDR3 comprises 15 residues. The CDR3 region has the DNA TGTGCCAGCAGCAAGGACAGGCTTAGCTCCTACGAGCAGTACTTC. Residues: CASSKDRLSSYEQYF.

The chain employs TRBV5-1 and TRBJ2-1, with 8 bases identical to TRBD2. The V gene's germline CDR1 is SGHRS and CDR2 YFSETQ. This CDR3 is 16 amino acids long. V was pared by 2 bases and J by 8 bases, with 12 bases of the junction left unmatched. The CDR3 sequence: CASSFIGGGFVDEQFF. Here the CDR3 DNA reads TGCGCCAGCAGCTTTATCGGGGGGGGCTTCGTCGATGAGCAGTTCTTC.

This chain joins TRBV6-5 and TRBJ2-5, with D perhaps matching TRBD2 (6 bases). From germline, CDR1 is MNHEY and CDR2 SVGAGI. CDR3 length: 13 amino acids. Trimming shortened V by 8 bases and J by 4 bases, and 14 bases separated the two germline ends. CDR3 in amino acids: CASRLTSGETQYF. The CDR3, as DNA: TGTGCCAGCCGGCTGACTAGTGGAGAGACCCAGTACTTC.

This clone was detected a few times. The rearrangement links TRBV7-2 to TRBJ2-7, with 8 bases fitting TRBD2. The germline V gene has CDR1 SGHTA and CDR2 FQGNSA. The CDR3 has 15 residues. The J segment lost 0 bases and the V segment lost 1 base, leaving 2 bases of the junction unmatched. The CDR3 region has the DNA TGTGCCAGCAGCTTAGTCGGGGGGGGCTCCTACGAGCAGTACTTC. Protein: CASSLVGGGSYEQYF.

Concerning this clone: Its ends do not fully match the called genes, so a read error is possible. The chain links TRBV4-1 to TRBJ2-3, with D perhaps TRBD2 (7 bases). The CDR3 is 17 amino acids. The V gene's germline CDR1 is MGHRA and CDR2 YSYEKL. CDR3 sequence: CANSHHGAGATSDTQYF. The CDR3 coding sequence is TGCGCCAACAGCCATCACGGGGCGGGGGCTACATCAGATACGCAGTATTTT.

This sequence joins TRBV6-1 and TRBJ2-1; TRBD2 matches 7 bases. Germline V gene sequence: CDR1 MNHNS, CDR2 SASEGT. The CDR3 sequence is 13 residues long. V lost 8 bases, J lost 3 bases, and 4 bases stayed unmatched. CDR3 nucleotide sequence: TGTGCCAGCGCCGCTAGCGGCTACAATGAGCAGTTCTTC. This translates into CASAASGYNEQFF.

This clone appeared a few times. This chain uses TRBV19 with TRBJ1-5; 7 nucleotides align to TRBD1. The germline V gene has CDR1 LNHDA and CDR2 SQIVND (reference sequence). The CDR3 extends over 15 amino acids. J was trimmed by 4 bases and V by 3 bases; bases with no gene match: 6. The CDR3 DNA follows: TGTGCCAGTAGTATTCGACAGGGCAGGAATCAGCCCCAGCATTTT. It codes for CASSIRQGRNQPQHF.

This clone was observed a few times. The chain combines TRBV6-5 with TRBJ2-7; possible D gene TRBD1, 6 bases. With 6 bases removed from V and 2 bases from J, the gap between germline ends came to 17 bases. The CDR3 has 15 residues. Germline lookup yields CDR1 MNHEY and CDR2 SVGAGI. CDR3 sequence (DNA): TGTGCCAGCAGAGTCACCGGGACATTTACCTACGAGCAGTACTTC. Encoded protein: CASRVTGTFTYEQYF.

The chain recombines TRBV14 with TRBJ2-5; tentative D call: TRBD1 (5 bases). Germline V lookup: CDR1 SGHDN, CDR2 FVKESK. The CDR3 is 15 residues long. V shed 2 bases and J shed 5 bases, with 15 bases lying between them. The CDR3 nucleotides read TGTGCCAGCAGCCAAAATCATGGGGCAAGGGAGACCCAGTACTTC. This sequence encodes CASSQNHGARETQYF.

This chain joins TRBV13 and TRBJ2-3, with 7 bases lining up with TRBD1. This CDR3 has 13 amino acids. Germline CDR1 and CDR2: PRHDT and FYEKMQ (reference sequence). With 5 bases clipped from V and 14 bases from J, the junction kept 13 bases outside the gene matches. The CDR3 spells CASSPMGQLPRYF. The CDR3 nucleotides read TGTGCCAGCAGCCCAATGGGACAGCTCCCGCGGTATTTT.

This clone was picked up a small number of times. The rearrangement links TRBV7-2 to TRBJ1-2; D unresolved. The CDR3 runs to 15 residues. Trimming removed 1 base from V and 4 bases from J, with 13 bases in between. CDR1 and CDR2 (germline): SGHTA, FQGNSA. In nucleotides, the CDR3 is TGTGCCAGCAGCTTAGAGGCAGGACTAGGCTATGGCTACACCTTC. Protein sequence: CASSLEAGLGYGYTF.

Only a few counts were recorded for this clone. The chain uses TRBV9 and TRBJ2-6; perhaps TRBD1 as D (6 bases). Trimming took off 4 bases at V and 0 bases at J, with 14 bases between the two ends. The CDR3 runs to 17 residues. Germline-derived CDR1 and CDR2 are SGDLS and YYNGEE. The CDR3 sequence is CASSYTTGNSGANVLTF. Here the CDR3 DNA reads TGTGCCAGCAGCTATACTACAGGGAACTCTGGGGCCAACGTCCTGACTTTC. The entire variable domain, with the rest obtained from reference TRBV9 and TRBJ2-6, is as follows: DSGVTQTPKHLITATGQRVTLRCSPRSGDLSVYWYQQSLDQGLQFLIQYYNGEERAKGNILERFSAQQFPDLHSELNLSSLELGDSALYFCASSYTTGNSGANVLTFGAGSRLTVL.

This clone was detected a few times. The chain carries TRBV12-5 and TRBJ2-7; 13 bases match TRBD2. Unmatched junction bases numbered 7, after V lost 4 bases and J lost 7 bases. The CDR3 covers 15 residues. Germline V gene data show CDR1 as LGHNT and CDR2 as FRNRAP. The CDR3 here is CASGWTSGGRGEQYF. The CDR3 DNA reads TGTGCTAGTGGTTGGACTAGCGGGGGACGCGGTGAGCAGTACTTC. The full variable domain, completed using reference TRBV12-5 and TRBJ2-7, is DARVTQTPRHKVTEMGQEVTMRCQPILGHNTVFWYRQTMMQGLELLAYFRNRAPLDDSGMPKDRFSAEMPDATLATLKIQPSEPRDSAVYFCASGWTSGGRGEQYFGPGTRLTVT.

The V and J genes are TRBV4-3 and TRBJ1-4; 7 bases fit TRBD1. The germline gives CDR1 LGHNA, CDR2 YSLEER. J was trimmed by 8 bases and V by 5 bases; bases with no gene match: 8. The CDR3 covers 14 residues. The CDR3: CASSSRQGNEKLFF. CDR3 nucleotides: TGCGCCAGCAGCTCGAGACAGGGAAACGAAAAACTGTTTTTT.

The genes are TRBV28 and TRBJ1-2, with D possibly TRBD1 on 5 matching bases. Deletions cut 5 bases from V and 4 bases from J, with 17 bases between. Germline CDR1 and CDR2: MDHEN and SYDVKM. There are 15 residues in the CDR3. The CDR3 nucleotides read TGTGCCAGCAGTCCTCCTCCAGGGACTATCTATGGCTACACCTTC. It encodes CASSPPPGTIYGYTF.

This sequence joins TRBV2 and TRBJ2-7; 7 nucleotides agree with TRBD2. With 6 bases clipped from V and 0 bases from J, the junction kept 8 bases outside the gene matches. The CDR3 runs 15 residues. The germline V gene encodes CDR1 SNHLY and CDR2 FYNNEI. CDR3 in DNA: TGTGCCAGCAGGCTAAGACGGGACTACTCCTACGAGCAGTACTTC. It yields the protein CASRLRRDYSYEQYF.

This clone was seen more than once but under ten times. This chain links TRBV9 with TRBJ1-4; 9 positions agree with TRBD1. The V gene's germline CDR1 is SGDLS and CDR2 YYNGEE. This CDR3 has 14 amino acids. V was clipped by 3 bases and J by 5 bases; unmatched bases: 2. CDR3: CASSEGQGNEKLFF. The CDR3 DNA reads TGTGCCAGCAGCGAGGGACAGGGAAATGAAAAACTGTTTTTT.

This chain uses TRBV5-6 with TRBJ2-7; no reliable D call. Germline loops: CDR1 SGHDT, CDR2 YYEEEE. Trimming removed 4 bases at V and 4 bases at J, with 9 bases between. This CDR3 contains 12 residues. The CDR3 bases are TGTGCCAGCAGCATTAGGAGTTACGAGCAGTACTTC. Translating it yields CASSIRSYEQYF.

V usage is TRBV11-1 and J usage is TRBJ2-3, with 8 bases that match TRBD1. The CDR3 sequence is 14 residues long. After removal of 4 bases from V and 3 bases from J, the junction contained 3 bases not matched to a gene. In germline, CDR1 is SGHAT, CDR2 FQDESV (reference sequence). The CDR3, as DNA: TGTGCCAGCAGCTGGGACAGGTCAACAGATACGCAGTATTTT. Translating gives CASSWDRSTDTQYF.

The genes are TRBV2 and TRBJ2-7; 14 bases line up with TRBD2. The germline gives CDR1 SNHLY, CDR2 FYNNEI. This CDR3 has 13 residues. J was trimmed by 3 bases and V by 9 bases; bases with no gene match: 1. CDR3: CARGTSGGYEQYF. Here the CDR3 DNA reads TGTGCCAGGGGGACTAGCGGGGGCTACGAGCAGTACTTC.